The TCR beta chain described here comes from a study of OX40 agonist ivuxolimab in advanced cancers. Study results and caveats: Low normalized clonal expansion also occurred in some nonresponding patients.

On this clone: The antigen remains undetermined.

Using immunoSEQ multiplex PCR, the repertoire was profiled, and TCRdb retains in-frame clones only, with some absent. This sample has approximately 99,000 clones, with approximately 90% found just once. The CDR3 totals 13 residues. The V gene lost 0 bases and the J gene lost 4 bases, with 6 bases spanning the gap. Germline loops: CDR1 MGHRA, CDR2 YSYEKL. Blood samples were obtained at baseline, cycle 4 day 1, and cycle 7 day 1. The sequenced sample was CD4+ or CD8+ T cells sorted from blood, obtained in a trial of the OX40 agonist ivuxolimab. The receptor was derived from an adult with an advanced solid tumor such as melanoma, head and neck, liver or kidney cancer. This chain uses TRBV4-1 with TRBJ1-2; D is ambiguous. CDR3 in amino acids: CASSQDQIYGYTF. The DNA for the CDR3 is TGCGCCAGCAGCCAAGATCAGATCTATGGCTACACCTTC.